Listed below are T cell receptor beta chains from one sample, sequenced in a study of a mutant IDH1 vaccine in newly diagnosed glioma. Sequencing used immunoSEQ multiplex PCR; TCRdb keeps in-frame clones, though not all of them. The sample includes under 35,000 clones, about three quarters of them seen just once. Antigens of these TCRs are unknown. The starting material was PBMCs, obtained from a glioma patient whose treatment included an IDH1 peptide vaccine. These receptors were obtained from a man aged 50-60 years with glioma. The CDR3 runs from the conserved cysteine through the conserved F or W. Fields, in order: clone size, D gene, J gene, V gene, CDR3 length, CDR3 protein, CDR3 DNA. D genes are given only for firm matches. The listing skips clone size in some rows; elsewhere it reads once, few, many or a size class.

>-|-|TRBJ1-2|TRBV5-1|13
CASSLTSGHGYTF
TGCGCCAGCAGCTTGACGTCAGGGCATGGCTACACCTTC
>-|-|TRBJ2-3|TRBV2|16
CASSVGSGGVADTQYF
TGTGCCAGCAGTGTGGGATCCGGAGGGGTTGCAGATACGCAGTATTTT
>few|-|TRBJ1-1|TRBV18|12
CASSPQGTEAFF
TGTGCCAGCTCACCACAAGGCACTGAAGCTTTCTTT
>-|-|TRBJ2-5|TRBV7-2|12
CASSPLQETQYF
TGTGCCAGCAGCCCGCTCCAAGAGACCCAGTACTTC
>-|-|TRBJ1-2|TRBV18|13
CASSPEKEYGYTF
TGTGCCAGCTCACCTGAAAAGGAGTATGGCTACACCTTC
>few|-|TRBJ1-3|TRBV28|15
CASSLAGRSGNTIYF
TGTGCCAGCAGTTTAGCCGGGCGAAGTGGAAACACCATATATTTT
>few|-|TRBJ1-4|TRBV5-6|14
CASAPGIYNEKLFF
TGTGCCAGCGCTCCGGGGATCTATAATGAAAAACTGTTTTTT
>-|-|TRBJ2-7|TRBV28|12
CASSLIRGEQYF
TGTGCCAGCAGTTTAATAAGGGGCGAGCAGTACTTC
>-|-|TRBJ1-1|TRBV7-9|13
CASSQGRDTEAFF
TGTGCCAGCAGCCAGGGCAGGGACACTGAAGCTTTCTTT
>-|TRBD1|TRBJ1-5|TRBV18|14
CASSPGDSYQPQHF
TGTGCCAGCTCGCCCGGGGACAGCTATCAGCCCCAGCATTTT
>once|TRBD2|TRBJ2-1|TRBV29-1|13
CSVVAGGPGEQFF
TGCAGCGTTGTAGCGGGGGGGCCGGGTGAGCAGTTCTTC
>-|TRBD2|TRBJ2-4|TRBV2|19
CASHEPLAAGRLAKNIQYF
TGTGCCAGTCACGAACCTCTAGCGGCGGGTCGCCTAGCCAAAAACATTCAGTACTTC
>-|-|TRBJ2-6|TRBV19|15
CASSIDASGANVLAF
TGTGCCAGTAGTATAGATGCGTCCGGGGCCAACGTCCTGGCTTTC
>-|-|TRBJ2-7|TRBV19|12
CASTGQGGEQYF
TGTGCCAGTACTGGCCAGGGTGGCGAGCAGTACTTC
>-|TRBD1|TRBJ1-2|TRBV6-6|14
CASSPTGGRNGYTF
TGTGCCAGCAGCCCCACAGGGGGAAGGAATGGCTACACCTTC
>-|-|TRBJ1-2|TRBV28|14
CASSGTRTNYGYTF
TGTGCCAGCAGTGGGACACGCACTAACTATGGCTACACCTTC
>-|-|TRBJ1-1|TRBV5-6|13
CASSLRANTEAFF
TGTGCCAGCAGCTTAAGGGCGAACACTGAAGCTTTCTTT
>few|-|TRBJ1-1|TRBV29-1|13
CSVSYNQNTEAFF
TGCAGCGTGAGCTACAACCAGAACACTGAAGCTTTCTTT
>-|TRBD1|TRBJ2-1|TRBV4-3|14
CASSRDRGYNEQFF
TGCGCCAGCAGCAGGGACAGGGGCTACAATGAGCAGTTCTTC
>-|TRBD2|TRBJ2-7|TRBV6-1|14
CASSRSGIAYEQYF
TGTGCCAGCAGTCGTAGCGGGATCGCCTACGAGCAGTACTTC
>medium-sized|-|TRBJ2-3|TRBV14|13
CASSQLGANTQYF
TGTGCCAGCAGCCAGTTAGGAGCAAATACGCAGTATTTT
>-|-|TRBJ1-1|TRBV2|11
CASGGGTEAFF
TGTGCCAGCGGGGGCGGCACTGAAGCTTTCTTT
>-|TRBD2|TRBJ2-2|TRBV19|13
CATGLAGGGELFF
TGTGCCACCGGACTAGCGGGAGGCGGGGAGCTGTTTTTT
>-|-|TRBJ2-7|TRBV6-5|16
CASSYGGGLLAYEQYF
TGTGCCAGCAGTTACGGGGGGGGCCTCCTGGCCTACGAGCAGTACTTC
>-|-|TRBJ1-2|TRBV27|13
CASSSGSLYGYTF
TGTGCCAGCAGCTCGGGCTCCCTCTATGGCTACACCTTC
>-|-|TRBJ2-3|TRBV5-1|11
CASSSADTQYF
TGCGCCAGCAGCTCCGCAGATACGCAGTATTTT
>-|-|TRBJ1-4|TRBV10-3|13
CAISVGAGEKLFF
TGTGCCATCAGTGTCGGTGCGGGTGAAAAACTGTTTTTT
>once|-|TRBJ2-7|TRBV7-8|13
CASSTNRGYEQYF
TGTGCCAGCAGCACCAACCGCGGATACGAGCAGTACTTC
>-|-|TRBJ2-6|TRBV9|15
CASKGGTSGANVLTF
TGTGCCAGCAAGGGGGGGACGTCCGGGGCCAACGTCCTGACTTTC
>-|-|TRBJ2-7|TRBV15|15
CATSRDGGAGDEQYF
TGTGCCACCAGCAGAGATGGGGGGGCTGGCGACGAGCAGTACTTC
>-|-|TRBJ1-2|TRBV29-1|13
CSVPGTLNYGYTF
TGCAGCGTTCCCGGGACCCTGAACTATGGCTACACCTTC
>-|TRBD1|TRBJ1-3|TRBV5-1|17
CASSPTGTESSGNTIYF
TGCGCCAGCAGCCCTACCGGGACAGAGAGCTCTGGAAACACCATATATTTT
>-|-|TRBJ2-7|TRBV29-1|13
CSVTPYSSYEQYF
TGCAGCGTTACACCATACAGCTCCTACGAGCAGTACTTC
>-|-|TRBJ1-1|TRBV2|15
CASSEVQMGYTEAFF
TGTGCCAGCAGTGAGGTCCAAATGGGCTACACTGAAGCTTTCTTT
>-|-|TRBJ1-6|TRBV2|12
CASSDGNSPLHF
TGTGCCAGCAGTGACGGTAATTCACCCCTCCACTTT
>-|-|TRBJ2-3|TRBV6-5|15
CASSYSGRRADTQYF
TGTGCCAGCAGTTACTCAGGGAGGAGGGCAGATACGCAGTATTTT
>-|TRBD2|TRBJ2-7|TRBV10-3|18
CAISESFGPSGGENEQYF
TGTGCCATCAGTGAGTCTTTCGGGCCTAGCGGGGGAGAGAACGAGCAGTACTTC
>-|TRBD2|TRBJ2-3|TRBV6-1|15
CASSEAAGGTDTQYF
TGTGCCAGCAGTGAAGCAGCGGGGGGCACAGATACGCAGTATTTT
>-|-|TRBJ1-5|TRBV2|16
CASNPGETRSNQPQHF
TGTGCCAGCAACCCGGGCGAGACAAGAAGCAATCAGCCCCAGCATTTT
>-|-|TRBJ2-3|TRBV19|13
CASSIRRTDTQYF
TGTGCCAGTAGTATCCGGCGCACAGATACGCAGTATTTT
>-|TRBD1|TRBJ1-1|TRBV30|16
CAWRGRIRDRPTEAFF
TGTGCCTGGAGGGGACGGATCCGGGACAGGCCCACTGAAGCTTTCTTT
>-|-|TRBJ1-2|TRBV28|14
CATSYVGANYGYTF
TGTGCCACCTCCTATGTGGGTGCTAACTATGGCTACACCTTC